These 4 T cell receptor beta chains were sequenced from one sample in a study of CD8 T cells in ankylosing spondylitis. TCRdb re-called the 5' RACE reads with MiXCR, one entry per CDR3 protein. Of 250,000 to 300,000 distinct CDR3 sequences detected, approximately 20% appear once; the ten largest clones hold less than 9%. The sequenced material came from blood, either unsorted or a sorted T cell fraction (not recorded which). Receptors were obtained from a male donor with ankylosing spondylitis or in good health (not recorded which).

CDR3 DNA: TGTGCCATCCGAGGGACTAGCGGAAGCGGGTACGTC. It yields the protein CAIRGTSGSGYV. J is TRBJ2-7 and V is TRBV27; TRBD2 agrees at 11 bases. Losses at the gene ends were 10 bases for V and 12 bases for J; bases not matched to a gene: 11. Germline values: CDR1 MNHEY, CDR2 SMNVEV (reference sequence). The CDR3 runs 12 residues.

The sample holds many counts of this clonotype. The V and J genes are TRBV28 and TRBJ2-3; 9 nucleotides match TRBD1. This CDR3 comprises 17 residues. The germline V gene has CDR1 MDHEN and CDR2 SYDVKM. J gave up 2 bases and V 2 bases, and 8 bases lay outside the gene matches. The CDR3 sequence is CASSLRTGTGITDTQYF. CDR3 bases: TGTGCCAGCAGTTTACGAACCGGGACAGGGATCACAGATACGCAGTATTTT.

The rearrangement joins TRBV7-2 to TRBJ1-1, with D possibly TRBD1 on 6 matching bases. Germline assignment: CDR1 SGHTA and CDR2 FQGNSA. V was trimmed by 3 bases and J by 4 bases, leaving 9 bases between them. The CDR3 consists of 13 residues. CDR3 DNA sequence: TGTGCCAGCAGCTTGGGGGCTACCACTGAAGCTTTCTTT. Amino acids: CASSLGATTEAFF.

The rearrangement links TRBV27 to TRBJ2-7, with TRBD2 as a possible D gene (6 bases). The CDR3 loop spans 14 amino acids. In germline, CDR1 is MNHEY, CDR2 SMNVEV (reference sequence). With 5 bases removed from V and 6 bases from J, the gap between germline ends came to 17 bases. Here the CDR3 reads CASSAGRLASEQYV. The CDR3 region has the DNA TGTGCCAGCAGTGCGGGACGCTTGGCGTCCGAGCAGTACGTC.